This is a list of T cell receptor beta chains from one sample in a study of blood T cell repertoires in COVID-19. Sequencing was performed with immunoSEQ multiplex PCR; in TCRdb, only in-frame clones are kept and a portion is missing. Seen here are about 150,000 clones, 91% observed once, and the top ten hold less than 0.6%. The sample was peripheral blood. The receptors were sampled from a man between 45 and 60 years old with acute or convalescent COVID-19. Both conserved end residues are part of each CDR3. A D gene is named only where the DNA matches it firmly. Some rows mark clone size as missing; the rest say once, few, many or name a class of expanded clone.

TRBJ1-1	TRBD1	TRBV19	.	CASIRGPYEAFF	TGTGCCAGTATAAGGGGGCCTTATGAAGCTTTCTTT
TRBJ1-6	TRBD1	TRBV6-5	.	CASTLRQGSAPLHF	TGTGCCAGCACCCTCCGACAGGGGTCGGCACCCCTCCACTTT
TRBJ2-5	TRBD2	TRBV9	.	CASSVGGTSGEETQYF	TGTGCCAGCAGCGTAGGGGGTACTAGCGGCGAAGAGACCCAGTACTTC
TRBJ2-1	.	TRBV30	.	CAWKIYGIEQFF	TGTGCCTGGAAGATCTACGGGATTGAGCAGTTCTTC
TRBJ2-5	TRBD2	TRBV19	.	CASRGIAAGERETQYF	TGTGCCAGTAGGGGTATCGCTGCGGGGGAGAGGGAGACCCAGTACTTC
TRBJ2-3	.	TRBV29-1	.	CSVEGFWGLRGDTQYF	TGCAGCGTTGAAGGGTTTTGGGGGCTGAGGGGAGATACGCAGTATTTT
TRBJ2-3	TRBD1	TRBV13	.	CASSSYTGGRTDTQYF	TGTGCCAGCAGCTCCTACACAGGGGGCCGGACAGATACGCAGTATTTT
TRBJ1-6	.	TRBV27	.	CASSLSRRGPSSYNSPLHF	TGTGCCAGCAGTTTATCGCGGCGGGGGCCTAGCTCCTATAATTCACCCCTCCACTTT
TRBJ2-5	.	TRBV4-2	.	CASSQETEYQETQYF	TGTGCCAGCAGCCAAGAGACAGAGTACCAAGAGACCCAGTACTTC
TRBJ1-6	.	TRBV6-5	.	CASRRHEGNSPLHF	TGTGCCAGCAGGCGACACGAGGGTAATTCACCCCTCCACTTT
TRBJ1-2	.	TRBV30	once	CAWKRRAAYTF	TGTGCCTGGAAGAGGAGGGCGGCCTACACCTTC
TRBJ2-5	TRBD1	TRBV10-3	.	CAISEIDRAKTQYF	TGTGCCATCAGTGAGATCGACAGGGCGAAGACCCAGTACTTC
TRBJ1-4	.	TRBV2	.	CASRGDEEKLFF	TGTGCCAGCAGGGGAGATGAAGAAAAACTGTTTTTT
TRBJ2-7	.	TRBV28	.	CASSRTGTSYEQYF	TGTGCCAGCAGCCGAACAGGGACCTCCTACGAGCAGTACTTC
TRBJ2-1	TRBD1	TRBV18	.	CASSTDRGHHEQFF	TGTGCCAGCTCAACCGACAGGGGGCATCATGAGCAGTTCTTC
TRBJ1-6	.	TRBV4-3	.	CASSPQGNIGSYNSPLHF	TGCGCCAGCAGCCCTCAGGGAAACATAGGCTCCTATAATTCACCCCTCCACTTT
TRBJ1-5	TRBD1	TRBV28	.	CASSLGGGWSNQPQHF	TGTGCCAGCAGCTTAGGAGGGGGCTGGAGCAATCAGCCCCAGCATTTT
TRBJ2-3	TRBD2	TRBV5-3	.	CARSSDTTSGRTNQYTDTQYF	TGTGCCAGAAGCTCCGACACGACTAGCGGGAGGACCAACCAATACACAGATACGCAGTATTTT
TRBJ2-3	.	TRBV28	few	CASGALTQPSDTQYF	TGTGCCAGCGGGGCGTTAACCCAACCGTCCGATACGCAGTATTTT
TRBJ2-5	.	TRBV28	.	CASKRGLETQYF	TGTGCCAGCAAACGAGGATTAGAGACCCAGTACTTC
TRBJ1-2	.	TRBV7-2	.	CASSSRGRDGYGYTF	TGTGCCAGCAGCTCCCGGGGGAGGGACGGCTATGGCTACACCTTC
TRBJ2-1	.	TRBV6-5	.	CASSQGTPLYNEQFF	TGTGCCAGCAGCCAGGGGACGCCTCTATACAATGAGCAGTTCTTC
TRBJ2-7	.	TRBV6-5	.	CASSYAAAAYYEQYF	TGTGCCAGCAGTTACGCGGCTGCGGCCTACTACGAGCAGTACTTC
TRBJ2-2	.	TRBV19	.	CASRSPGDTGELFF	TGTGCCAGCCGCTCTCCCGGGGACACCGGGGAGCTGTTTTTT
TRBJ1-2	TRBD1	TRBV29-1	.	CSVYPGGTGLNYGYTF	TGCAGCGTTTATCCAGGGGGGACAGGCCTGAACTATGGCTACACCTTC
TRBJ1-3	.	TRBV6-6	.	CASSYGEFSGNTIYF	TGTGCCAGCAGTTACGGAGAGTTCTCTGGAAACACCATATATTTT
TRBJ2-1	TRBD2	TRBV5-5	.	CASSLESSGRSEQFF	TGTGCCAGCAGCTTGGAATCTAGCGGGAGATCTGAGCAGTTCTTC
TRBJ2-7	TRBD1	TRBV28	.	CASRGRDRVYEQYF	TGTGCCAGCAGGGGTCGTGACAGGGTCTACGAGCAGTACTTC
TRBJ1-2	TRBD1	TRBV5-4	.	CASSFWTGGDYGYTF	TGTGCCAGCAGCTTCTGGACAGGGGGCGACTATGGCTACACCTTC
TRBJ1-2	.	TRBV2	.	CASSDPSGGVRGYTF	TGTGCCAGCAGTGACCCGTCGGGGGGGGTGCGCGGCTACACCTTC
TRBJ2-5	TRBD2	TRBV3-1/TRBV3-2	once	CASSQAAGEGETQYF	TGTGCCAGCAGCCAAGCAGCGGGAGAGGGGGAGACCCAGTACTTC
TRBJ2-7	TRBD2	TRBV30	.	CASWTRETYEQYF	TGTGCCTCTTGGACTAGAGAGACCTACGAGCAGTACTTC
TRBJ2-1	TRBD1	TRBV11-1	few	CASSLDLRDRENEQFF	TGTGCCAGCAGCTTAGATCTTAGGGACAGGGAGAATGAGCAGTTCTTC
TRBJ2-4	.	TRBV5-6	.	CASSLYQNIQYF	TGTGCCAGCAGCTTGTATCAAAACATTCAGTACTTC
TRBJ2-1	TRBD2	TRBV5-1	.	CASSPGGAGGEQFF	TGCGCCAGCAGCCCCGGGGGGGCGGGCGGAGAGCAGTTCTTC
TRBJ1-1	.	TRBV5-8	.	CASSSSGRTRTEAFF	TGTGCCAGCAGCTCATCCGGGAGGACTAGAACTGAAGCTTTCTTT
TRBJ1-4	.	TRBV29-1	.	CSVTTGATNEKLFF	TGCAGCGTTACAACAGGAGCAACTAATGAAAAACTGTTTTTT
TRBJ2-1	.	TRBV6-4	.	CASSDQSCGWQGNNEQFF	TGTGCCAGCAGTGACCAGTCGTGTGGTTGGCAGGGGAACAATGAGCAGTTCTTC
TRBJ1-2	.	TRBV18	.	CASSPDRNYGYTF	TGTGCCAGCTCCCCGGACAGAAACTATGGCTACACCTTC
TRBJ1-5	.	TRBV28	.	CASSLDSGYRPQHF	TGTGCCAGCAGTTTAGATTCAGGTTATCGGCCCCAGCATTTT
TRBJ1-1	.	TRBV12-3/TRBV12-4	once	CASSLDTGVAFF	TGTGCCAGCAGTTTAGACACGGGAGTAGCTTTCTTT
TRBJ2-7	.	TRBV28	.	CAISPESSVYEQYF	TGTGCCATCAGCCCCGAGTCCTCCGTCTACGAGCAGTACTTC
TRBJ1-4	.	TRBV4-2	.	CASSQLTLPTNEKLFF	TGTGCCAGCAGCCAGCTGACACTCCCAACTAATGAAAAACTGTTTTTT
TRBJ1-2	.	TRBV28	.	CASSQGRDYGYTF	TGTGCCAGCAGTCAGGGTAGGGACTATGGCTACACCTTC
TRBJ2-5	TRBD1	TRBV18	.	CASSSAETGGRETQYF	TGTGCCAGCTCATCCGCCGAGACAGGGGGCCGGGAGACCCAGTACTTC
TRBJ2-3	TRBD2	TRBV2	.	CASRVLRTSGTDTQYF	TGTGCCAGCAGGGTCCTGAGGACTAGCGGCACAGATACGCAGTATTTT
TRBJ2-3	TRBD1	TRBV5-1	.	CASSQGTATTDTQYF	TGCGCCAGCAGCCAAGGGACAGCTACCACAGATACGCAGTATTTT
TRBJ2-7	.	TRBV19	few	CASSIEAGYHEQYF	TGTGCCAGTAGTATAGAGGCGGGTTACCACGAGCAGTACTTC
TRBJ2-7	.	TRBV18	.	CASSRRQGGTGYEQYF	TGTGCCAGCTCACGCCGGCAGGGAGGAACGGGCTACGAGCAGTACTTC
TRBJ1-6	.	TRBV13	.	CASSFSKPGLGYNSPLHF	TGTGCCAGCAGCTTCTCAAAACCAGGCCTCGGTTATAATTCACCCCTCCACTTT
TRBJ1-1	TRBD1	TRBV7-2	.	CASSSRQGSLAEAFF	TGTGCCAGCAGCTCTAGACAGGGGAGTTTGGCTGAAGCTTTCTTT
TRBJ2-1	TRBD2	TRBV5-4	.	CASSSGGLAGESSYNEQFF	TGTGCCAGCAGCTCGGGAGGACTAGCGGGGGAAAGCTCCTACAATGAGCAGTTCTTC
TRBJ2-2	TRBD2	TRBV6-6	.	CASNQLAGEAGELFF	TGTGCCAGCAACCAACTAGCGGGAGAGGCCGGGGAGCTGTTTTTT
TRBJ2-7	.	TRBV4-1	few	CASSQEDGNPYEQYF	TGCGCCAGCAGCCAAGAGGACGGGAACCCCTACGAGCAGTACTTC
TRBJ1-2	TRBD1	TRBV6-5	.	CASRTGGYGYTF	TGTGCCAGCAGGACAGGGGGCTATGGCTACACCTTC
TRBJ1-3	TRBD1	TRBV5-1	few	CASSADRAGRNTIYF	TGCGCCAGCAGCGCGGACAGGGCCGGAAGGAACACCATATATTTT
TRBJ2-5	.	TRBV19	.	CASSVQGGETQYF	TGTGCCAGTAGTGTCCAGGGGGGTGAGACCCAGTACTTC
TRBJ1-1	TRBD1	TRBV5-1	.	CASSSGTGALWAFF	TGCGCCAGCAGCTCGGGGACAGGGGCACTGTGGGCTTTCTTT